A selection of T cell receptor beta chains follows, all from one sample in a study of PD-1 blockade in classical Hodgkin lymphoma. The table came from immunoSEQ multiplex PCR; TCRdb's copy has only in-frame clones and leaves some out. The data contain some 4,200 clones, more than 70% of them singletons. The sequenced sample was CD4+ T cells from blood, obtained at baseline. The receptors derive from a human donor with classical Hodgkin lymphoma. Each CDR3 is given with its conserved first and last residue. Each record gives: V gene, CDR3 length, J gene, CDR3 protein.

V: TRBV27
length: 16
J: TRBJ2-2
CDR3: CASSWTTGGYTGELFF

V: TRBV7-6
length: 16
J: TRBJ2-5
CDR3: CASRLGGGGIKETQYF

V: TRBV5-4
length: 14
J: .
CDR3: CASSRRPGGYEQYF

V: TRBV19
length: 18
J: TRBJ1-6
CDR3: CASSPHARTGGSRSPLHF

V: TRBV19
length: 13
J: TRBJ2-3
CDR3: CASGDRFADTQYF

V: TRBV10-3
length: 16
J: TRBJ2-1
CDR3: CAIREAKLAGYNEQFF

V: TRBV19
length: 17
J: TRBJ1-1
CDR3: CASSIAPRAGLVTEAFF

V: TRBV19
length: 16
J: TRBJ2-7
CDR3: CASSTRERGSSYEQYF

V: TRBV6-4
length: 14
J: TRBJ1-2
CDR3: CASSYHGKTYGYTF

V: TRBV6-5
length: 13
J: TRBJ1-1
CDR3: CATQNEGYTEAFF

V: TRBV6-6
length: 12
J: TRBJ2-7
CDR3: CASSYRSDEQYF

V: TRBV19
length: 13
J: TRBJ2-7
CDR3: CASSIDRGYEQYF

V: TRBV6-5
length: 13
J: TRBJ1-1
CDR3: CASSYPDRDEAFF

V: TRBV27
length: 12
J: TRBJ2-2
CDR3: CASSLYAGELFF

V: TRBV10-1
length: 17
J: TRBJ1-4
CDR3: CASTSPQTGTTNEKLFF

V: TRBV7-9
length: 17
J: TRBJ2-3
CDR3: CASSLERGGHSTDTQYF

V: TRBV5-4
length: 15
J: TRBJ2-5
CDR3: CASSYTGDTRGSQYF

V: TRBV18
length: 16
J: TRBJ2-7
CDR3: CASSPTLAGPSYEQYF

V: TRBV11-2
length: 14
J: TRBJ1-3
CDR3: CASSLNLAGNTIYF

V: TRBV11-2
length: 15
J: TRBJ1-1
CDR3: CASSLEGLMNTEAFF

V: TRBV2
length: 14
J: TRBJ2-5
CDR3: CASSPTSPSETQYF

V: TRBV10-1
length: 13
J: TRBJ2-4
CDR3: CASEREGKNIQYF

V: TRBV30
length: 10
J: TRBJ2-7
CDR3: CAWGSREQYF

V: TRBV10-1
length: 15
J: TRBJ2-2
CDR3: CASSEWTGGIGELFF

V: TRBV4-1
length: 16
J: TRBJ2-5
CDR3: CASSQPGTSGRETQYF

V: TRBV7-2
length: 16
J: TRBJ1-3
CDR3: CASSLMSHSSGNTIYF

V: TRBV7-9
length: 15
J: TRBJ1-1
CDR3: CASSLNSRGNTEAFF

V: TRBV11-1
length: 17
J: TRBJ2-5
CDR3: CASSLGLAGELGETQYF

V: TRBV30
length: 13
J: TRBJ2-7
CDR3: CAWEPGQSYEQYF

V: TRBV7-9
length: 11
J: TRBJ2-7
CDR3: CASQTQGWQYF

V: TRBV9
length: 13
J: TRBJ1-1
CDR3: CASSVSGDTEAFF

V: TRBV19
length: 17
J: TRBJ2-7
CDR3: CASSPRTSGSESYEQYF

V: TRBV19
length: 15
J: TRBJ2-1
CDR3: CASSMGTGGYNEQFF

V: TRBV6-1
length: 14
J: TRBJ2-7
CDR3: CASRPGTEPYEQYF

V: TRBV7-2
length: 16
J: TRBJ2-7
CDR3: CASSLEGGVSAYEQYF

V: TRBV9
length: 13
J: TRBJ2-3
CDR3: CASGAGDTDTQYF

V: TRBV19
length: 14
J: TRBJ1-1
CDR3: CASSISISNTEAFF

V: TRBV30
length: 10
J: TRBJ1-2
CDR3: CAWDSHGYTF

V: TRBV5-1
length: 13
J: TRBJ2-5
CDR3: CASSLGQTETQYF

V: TRBV29-1
length: 13
J: TRBJ1-6
CDR3: CSVRTEYNSPLHF

V: TRBV7-9
length: 14
J: TRBJ1-2
CDR3: CASSFFVGQGPHTF

V: TRBV2
length: 14
J: TRBJ1-1
CDR3: CASSIYRAAILAFF

V: TRBV6-6
length: 16
J: TRBJ1-4
CDR3: CASGSLSWQGGEKLFF

V: TRBV6-5
length: 12
J: TRBJ2-1
CDR3: CASGGNYNEQFF

V: TRBV5-5
length: 15
J: TRBJ1-5
CDR3: CASRRGDDSNQPQHF

V: TRBV27
length: 16
J: TRBJ2-5
CDR3: CASKPGLAGGEGTQYF

V: TRBV9
length: 17
J: TRBJ2-5
CDR3: CASSVSPTSGGQETQYF